The 2 T cell receptor beta chains reported below all come from one sample, sequenced in a study of CD8 T cells in ankylosing spondylitis. TCRdb reprocessed the 5' RACE reads via MiXCR and lists one record per CDR3 protein. The sample carries roughly 250,000 distinct CDR3 sequences, over 8.5% recorded once. The sequenced sample was blood, either unsorted or a sorted T cell fraction (not recorded which). These receptors originate from a male donor with ankylosing spondylitis or in good health (not recorded which).

This clonotype was recorded at least ten times. The rearrangement uses TRBV9 and TRBJ2-1; 10 bases agree with TRBD2. Germline assignment: CDR1 SGDLS and CDR2 YYNGEE. V lost 0 bases to trimming and J lost 2 bases; unmatched junction nucleotides: 5. The CDR3 runs 17 residues. Here the CDR3 DNA reads TGTGCCAGCAGCGTAGATCCTAGCGGGAGCACCTACAATGAGCAGTTCTTC. Protein: CASSVDPSGSTYNEQFF.

A word on this clonotype: This clone may be a read error of a much larger clone one base away. The chain is built from TRBV15 and TRBJ1-1; D is uncertain. This CDR3 contains 15 residues. CDR1 and CDR2 (germline): LNHNV, YYDKDF (reference sequence). CDR3 DNA sequence: TGTGCCACCAGCCGGGCAGCGGATGGGAACAATGAAGCTTTCTTT. This codes for CATSRAADGNNEAFF.